The 5 T cell receptor beta chains below come from one sample, sequenced in a study of cytomegalovirus exposure and HLA in healthy donors. With 60 Vbeta and 13 Jbeta primers, the PCR was carried out. The repertoire was sequenced with immunoSEQ multiplex PCR; TCRdb's copy has only in-frame clones and lacks some. The profile shows some 150,000 clones, 85% to 90% of them singletons. The sequencing input was PBMCs. Every receptor here comes from a woman aged 25 to 45 in good health and CMV-seronegative.

The genes are TRBV18 and TRBJ2-7, with TRBD2 identical over 12 bases. Per the germline V gene, CDR1 is KGHSH and CDR2 is LQKENI. CDR3 length: 17 residues. J was trimmed by 6 bases and V by 1 base; bases with no gene match: 10. In DNA, the CDR3 is TGTGCCAGCTCACCACTCGGACTAGCGGGAATGGGGGCCGAGCAGTACTTC. Its protein product is CASSPLGLAGMGAEQYF.

This clone was counted between two and nine times. The rearrangement uses TRBV6-5 and TRBJ1-6; 8 bases line up with TRBD1. Germline CDR1 MNHEY, CDR2 SVGAGI. V dropped 4 bases and J dropped 7; count of bases not matched to a gene: 9. The CDR3 length is 16 residues. CDR3: CASSWRTGLGNSPLHF. The CDR3 nucleotides read TGTGCCAGCAGTTGGAGGACAGGGTTAGGCAATTCACCCCTCCACTTT.

The chain carries TRBV5-1 and TRBJ1-1, with D tentatively TRBD1 (6 bases). This CDR3 spans 15 amino acids. Germline V gene sequence: CDR1 SGHRS, CDR2 YFSETQ. The V gene lost 2 bases and the J gene lost 0 bases, with 11 bases spanning the gap. This CDR3 is CASSFYQGLNTEAFF. The CDR3 DNA sequence: TGCGCCAGCAGCTTTTACCAGGGGCTGAACACTGAAGCTTTCTTT.

The chain is built from TRBV27 and TRBJ2-1, with TRBD2 matching 10 bases. Trimming took 5 bases from V and 4 from J; bases not matched to a gene: 5. The CDR3 consists of 15 residues. Germline CDR1 reads MNHEY; CDR2 reads SMNVEV (reference sequence). CDR3 region: CASSLAGDLYNEQFF. Here the CDR3 DNA reads TGTGCCAGCAGTCTAGCGGGAGATCTTTACAATGAGCAGTTCTTC.

CDR3 loop: CASSLGGRGMNTEAFF. The CDR3 bases are TGTGCCAGCAGCTTAGGGGGTAGGGGAATGAACACTGAAGCTTTCTTT. This chain connects TRBV7-2 to TRBJ1-1; a weak D match, TRBD1 (5 bases). In germline, CDR1 is SGHTA, CDR2 FQGNSA. V was trimmed by 1 base and J by 0 bases, leaving 12 bases between them. CDR3 length: 16 amino acids.